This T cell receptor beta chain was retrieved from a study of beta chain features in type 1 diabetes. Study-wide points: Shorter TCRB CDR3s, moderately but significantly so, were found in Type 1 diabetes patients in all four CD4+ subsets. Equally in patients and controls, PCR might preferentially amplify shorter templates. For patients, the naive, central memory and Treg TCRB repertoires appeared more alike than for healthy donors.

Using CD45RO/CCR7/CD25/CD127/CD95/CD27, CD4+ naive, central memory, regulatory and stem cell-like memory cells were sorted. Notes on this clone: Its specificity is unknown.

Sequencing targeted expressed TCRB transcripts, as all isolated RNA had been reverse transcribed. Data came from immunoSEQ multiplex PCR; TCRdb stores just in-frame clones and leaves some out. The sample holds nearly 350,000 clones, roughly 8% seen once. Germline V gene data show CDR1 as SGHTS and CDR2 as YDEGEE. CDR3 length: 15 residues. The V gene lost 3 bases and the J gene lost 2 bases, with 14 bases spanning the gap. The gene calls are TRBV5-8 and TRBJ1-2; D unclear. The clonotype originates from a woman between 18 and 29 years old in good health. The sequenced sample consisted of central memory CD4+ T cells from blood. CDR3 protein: CASSSWSARNYGYTF. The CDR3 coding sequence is TGTGCCAGCAGCTCATGGTCGGCCAGGAACTATGGCTACACCTTC.